This T cell receptor (beta chain) was captured by sequencing in a study of shared clonotypes between healthy human individuals. The authors split each subset's genomic DNA evenly across several immunoSEQ plates. The method was immunoSEQ multiplex PCR; TCRdb's version includes in-frame clones alone and lacks a portion of them. Among 90,000 to 120,000 clones listed, around 68% were seen once. This clone was picked up a small number of times. Antigen: not known. V shed 1 base and J shed 4 bases, with 4 bases lying between them. CDR3 length: 12 residues. CDR1 and CDR2 from the germline V gene are MGHRA and YSYEKL. Findings of the study overall: Rarefaction gave evidence that sorted-subset sequencing remained incomplete despite large depth. Shared clonotypes across all four donors exceeded non-shared ones in generation probability.

The receptor's source is a woman aged 30 to 39 in good health. Sequenced material: memory CD8+ T cells sorted from blood. Subset noted: CD45RO+ cells pooled with CCR7-negative TemRA cells. V and J are TRBV4-1 and TRBJ1-2; no clear D. CDR3 sequence: CASSQVGYGYTF. The CDR3 DNA is TGCGCCAGCAGCCAAGTTGGCTATGGCTACACCTTC.